Shown below are 13 T cell receptor beta chains from a single sample sequenced in a study of monozygotic twins with inflammatory bowel disease. TCRdb re-analyzed the 5' RACE reads; it lists each CDR3 protein once, without DNA. The sample yields around 370,000 distinct CDR3 sequences, of which the top ten take up 2.6%. Sequencing was carried out using blood. These receptors were obtained from a human donor with ulcerative colitis or Crohn's disease, or a healthy co-twin of an affected twin (not recorded which).

The rearrangement links TRBV10-3 to TRBJ2-7; the TCRdb D gene call, TRBD1, has no DNA to confirm it. Per the germline V gene, CDR1 is ENHRY and CDR2 is SYGVKD. The CDR3 covers 13 residues. The CDR3: CAISGQGSYEQYF.

The gene calls are TRBV11-2 and TRBJ1-2; TCRdb picks TRBD1, but there is no DNA to check that call. Per the germline V gene, CDR1 is SGHAT and CDR2 is FQNNGV. The CDR3 length is 13 residues. The CDR3 loop reads CASSPSQGYGYTF. Full variable domain (remainder filled in from reference TRBV11-2 and TRBJ1-2): EAGVAQSPRYKIIEKRQSVAFWCNPISGHATLYWYQQILGQGPKLLIQFQNNGVVDDSQLPKDRFSAERLKGVDSTLKIQPAKLEDSAVYLCASSPSQGYGYTFGSGTRLTVV.

The V call is TRBV4-3, the J call TRBJ1-6. The CDR3 consists of 17 residues. CDR1 is LGHNA, CDR2 YSLEER, per germline. CDR3 sequence reads: CASSQDLGAVGEAPLHF.

This rearrangement joins TRBV4-2 to TRBJ2-2; TCRdb selects TRBD2, and the lack of DNA leaves this call unchecked. Germline V gene data show CDR1 as LGHNA and CDR2 as YNFKEQ. The CDR3 consists of 16 residues. Here the CDR3 reads CASSHSGTSNTGELFF.

J is TRBJ1-6 and V is TRBV24-1. The CDR3 loop spans 13 amino acids. The germline V gene has CDR1 KGHDR and CDR2 SFDVKD. The CDR3 region is CATSSGHNSPLHF.

This chain joins TRBV15 and TRBJ2-1. This CDR3 has 17 residues. The germline gives CDR1 LNHNV, CDR2 YYDKDF (reference sequence). CDR3 in amino acids: CATSRDPMTGGYNEQFF.

The V and J genes are TRBV20-1 and TRBJ1-5; the TCRdb D gene call, TRBD1, has no DNA to confirm it. Germline CDR1 is DFQATT and CDR2 is SNEGSKA (reference sequence). The CDR3 extends over 15 amino acids. CDR3 protein: CSAREGTGGRQPQHF.

The genes are TRBV12-3 or TRBV12-4 and TRBJ1-2; TCRdb outputs TRBD1, but without DNA this stays unchecked. CDR3 size: 14 residues. This chain's CDR3 is CASIGTVVSYGYTF.

The chain combines TRBV12-3 or TRBV12-4 with TRBJ1-1. This CDR3 has 11 residues. The CDR3 spells CASSLHYEAFF.

The chain couples TRBV20-1 to TRBJ2-3; TCRdb gives TRBD1 as the D gene, but with no DNA this cannot be confirmed. Per germline, CDR1 DFQATT and CDR2 SNEGSKA (reference sequence). The CDR3 covers 17 residues. The CDR3 reads CSASGTRGQGETDTQYF.

V and J are TRBV19 and TRBJ1-2. Looked up from germline, CDR1 is LNHDA and CDR2 is SQIVND (reference sequence). The CDR3 is 11 amino acids. The CDR3 protein is CASSIGGGYTF. Full variable domain (remainder filled in from reference TRBV19 and TRBJ1-2): DGGITQSPKYLFRKEGQNVTLSCEQNLNHDAMYWYRQDPGQGLRLIYYSQIVNDFQKGDIAEGYSVSREKKESFPLTVTSAQKNPTAFYLCASSIGGGYTFGSGTRLTVV.

V gene TRBV7-2 combines with J gene TRBJ2-1; absent DNA, TCRdb's TRBD2 call cannot be checked. CDR3 length: 15 residues. Germline CDR1 SGHTA, CDR2 FQGNSA. CDR3 region: CASSPGAGSYNEQFF. Full variable domain (outside the CDR3, taken from reference TRBV7-2 and TRBJ2-1): GAGVSQSPSNKVTEKGKDVELRCDPISGHTALYWYRQSLGQGLEFLIYFQGNSAPDKSGLPSDRFSAERTGGSVSTLTIQRTQQEDSAVYLCASSPGAGSYNEQFFGPGTRLTVL.

The chain is built from TRBV9 and TRBJ2-7; with no DNA, the TCRdb D assignment of TRBD1 cannot be verified. CDR1 and CDR2 from the germline V gene are SGDLS and YYNGEE. The length of the CDR3 is 14 residues. CDR3 loop: CASSVGGAFYEQYF.